The clone carrying this TCR beta chain came up a few times. The antigen is unknown. The data stem from a study of T-cell memory formation after mild COVID-19. Study-wide context: TCR clusters were mostly donor specific.

Broader study findings: Researchers report contracting CD4+ clones mostly in CM and EM, with CD8+ clones in EMRA. Clones contracting over day 15 to 85 were CD4/CD8 balanced, with later expanders leaning CD4+.

The CDR3 is 13 residues long. Germline V gives CDR1 SQVTM, CDR2 ANQGSEA. V lost 7 bases to trimming and J lost 6 bases, with 16 bases between them. Researchers used 5'RACE with constant-segment primers to make TCR alpha and TCR beta cDNA libraries that carry sample barcodes and UMIs. TCRdb re-analysed the 5' RACE reads in MiXCR, keeping a single row per CDR3 protein. The table includes a few hundred thousand distinct CDR3 sequences, 14% detected once. Sequencing was performed on PBMCs or a T cell subset sorted from them (not recorded which). The sequence was collected from a man between 18 and 29 years old who had mild COVID-19 (a few samples of this study predate the infection). Cell type and time point are not known. The chain carries TRBV29-1 and TRBJ2-4, with unresolved D. The CDR3 nucleotides are TGCAGCGCGAACGGAGATAATGGAAACATTCAGTACTTC. Its protein is CSANGDNGNIQYF. Together with reference TRBV29-1 and TRBJ2-4, the CDR3 gives the full variable domain: SAVISQKPSRDICQRGTSLTIQCQVDSQVTMMFWYRQQPGQSLTLIATANQGSEATYESGFVIDKFPISRPNLTFSTLTVSNMSPEDSSIYLCSANGDNGNIQYFGAGTRLSVL.